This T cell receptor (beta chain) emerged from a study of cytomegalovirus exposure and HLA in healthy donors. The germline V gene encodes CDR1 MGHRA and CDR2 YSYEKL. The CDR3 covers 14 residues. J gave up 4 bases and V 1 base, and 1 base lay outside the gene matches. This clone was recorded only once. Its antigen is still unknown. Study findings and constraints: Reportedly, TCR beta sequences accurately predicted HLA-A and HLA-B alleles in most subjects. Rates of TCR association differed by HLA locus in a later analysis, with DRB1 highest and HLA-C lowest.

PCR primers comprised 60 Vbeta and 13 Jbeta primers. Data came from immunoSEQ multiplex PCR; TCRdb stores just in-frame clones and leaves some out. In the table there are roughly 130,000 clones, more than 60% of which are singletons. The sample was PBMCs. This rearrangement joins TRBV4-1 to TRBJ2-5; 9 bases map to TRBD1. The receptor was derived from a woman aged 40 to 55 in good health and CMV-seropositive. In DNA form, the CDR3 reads TGCGCCAGCAGCCAAGGGGGACAGGGAGAGACCCAGTACTTC. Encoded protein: CASSQGGQGETQYF.